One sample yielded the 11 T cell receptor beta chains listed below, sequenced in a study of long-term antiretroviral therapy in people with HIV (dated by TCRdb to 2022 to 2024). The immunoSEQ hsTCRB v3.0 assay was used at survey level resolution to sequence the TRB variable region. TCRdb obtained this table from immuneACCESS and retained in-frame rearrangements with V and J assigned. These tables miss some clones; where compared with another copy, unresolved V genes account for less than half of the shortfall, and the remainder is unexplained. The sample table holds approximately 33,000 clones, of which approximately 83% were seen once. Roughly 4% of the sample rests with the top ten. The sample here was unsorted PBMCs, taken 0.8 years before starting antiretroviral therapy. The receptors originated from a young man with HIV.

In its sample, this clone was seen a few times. CDR3 region: CASRGGYGYTF. DNA for the CDR3: TGTGCCAGCCGGGGAGGGTATGGCTACACCTTC. The rearrangement joins TRBV2 to TRBJ1-2; D call uncertain. The V end was cut by 8 bases, the J end by 5 bases, with 9 bases between. CDR1 SNHLY and CDR2 FYNNEI come from the germline V gene. This CDR3 has 11 amino acids.

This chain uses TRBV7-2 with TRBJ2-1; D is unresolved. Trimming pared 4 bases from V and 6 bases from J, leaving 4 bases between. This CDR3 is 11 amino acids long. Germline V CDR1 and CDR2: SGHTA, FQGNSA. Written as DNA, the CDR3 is TGTGCCAGCAGCTCGCTCAATGAGCAGTTCTTC. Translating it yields CASSSLNEQFF.

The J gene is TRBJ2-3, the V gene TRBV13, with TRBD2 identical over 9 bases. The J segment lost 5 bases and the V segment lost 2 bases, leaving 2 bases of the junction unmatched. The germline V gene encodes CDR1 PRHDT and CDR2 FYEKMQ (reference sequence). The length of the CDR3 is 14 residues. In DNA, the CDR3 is TGTGCCAGCAGCTTAAGCGGGGGGCGAGATACGCAGTATTTT. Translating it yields CASSLSGGRDTQYF.

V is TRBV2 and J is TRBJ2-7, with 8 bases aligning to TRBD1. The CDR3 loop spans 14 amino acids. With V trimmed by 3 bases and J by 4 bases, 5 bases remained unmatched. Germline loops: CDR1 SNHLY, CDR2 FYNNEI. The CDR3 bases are TGTGCCAGCAGTGACCGGGACAGGACGTACGAGCAGTACTTC. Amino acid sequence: CASSDRDRTYEQYF.

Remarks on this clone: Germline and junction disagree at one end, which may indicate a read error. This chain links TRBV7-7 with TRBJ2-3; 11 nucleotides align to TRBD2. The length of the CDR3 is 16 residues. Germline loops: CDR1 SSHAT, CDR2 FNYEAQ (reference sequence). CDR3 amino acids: CASSTGFLAGGDTQYF. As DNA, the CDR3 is TGTGCTAGCAGCACGGGCTTCCTAGCGGGAGGAGATACGCAGTATTTT. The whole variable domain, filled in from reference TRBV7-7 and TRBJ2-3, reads GAGVSQSPRYKVTKRGQDVTLRCDPISSHATLYWYQQALGQGPEFLTYFNYEAQPDKSGLPSDRFSAERPEGSISTLTIQRTEQRDSAMYRCASSTGFLAGGDTQYFGPGTRLTVL.

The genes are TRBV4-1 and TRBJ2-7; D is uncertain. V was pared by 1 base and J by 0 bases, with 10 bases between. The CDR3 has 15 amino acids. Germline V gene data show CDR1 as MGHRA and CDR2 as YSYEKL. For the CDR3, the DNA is TGCGCCAGCAGCCAAGTCGACTCCCTCTCCTACGAGCAGTACTTC. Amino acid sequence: CASSQVDSLSYEQYF.

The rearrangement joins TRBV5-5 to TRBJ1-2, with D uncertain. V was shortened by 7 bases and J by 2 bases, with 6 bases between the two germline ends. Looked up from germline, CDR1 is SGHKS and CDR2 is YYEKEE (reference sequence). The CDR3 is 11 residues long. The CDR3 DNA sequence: TGTGCCAGCGGAGGAAACTATGGCTACACCTTC. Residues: CASGGNYGYTF.

In DNA form, the CDR3 reads TGTGCCAGCAGTTACGGGCCGGGAGGCTACACCTTC. This translates into CASSYGPGGYTF. The gene calls are TRBV6-5 and TRBJ1-2; D not resolved. CDR1 and CDR2 from the germline V gene are MNHEY and SVGAGI. V lost 2 bases and J lost 8, with 9 bases in between. This CDR3 has 12 residues.

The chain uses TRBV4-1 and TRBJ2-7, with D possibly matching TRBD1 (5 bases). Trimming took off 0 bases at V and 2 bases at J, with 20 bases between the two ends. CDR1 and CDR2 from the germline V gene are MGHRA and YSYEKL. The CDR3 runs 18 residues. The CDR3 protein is CASSQDTGLTATTYEQYF. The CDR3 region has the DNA TGCGCCAGCAGCCAAGATACAGGCCTCACTGCCACGACCTACGAGCAGTACTTC.

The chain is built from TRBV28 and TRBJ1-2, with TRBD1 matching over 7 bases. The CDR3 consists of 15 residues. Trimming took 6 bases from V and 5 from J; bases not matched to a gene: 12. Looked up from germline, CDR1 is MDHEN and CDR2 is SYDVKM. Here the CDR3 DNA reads TGTGCCAGCAGGCCGACCGGGACAGCGATTTATGGCTACACCTTC. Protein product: CASRPTGTAIYGYTF.

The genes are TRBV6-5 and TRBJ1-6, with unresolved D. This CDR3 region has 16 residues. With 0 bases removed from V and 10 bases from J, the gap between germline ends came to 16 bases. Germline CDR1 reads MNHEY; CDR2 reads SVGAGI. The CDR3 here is CASSYSIDEGGSPLHF. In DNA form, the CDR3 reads TGTGCCAGCAGTTACTCGATTGATGAGGGAGGCTCACCCCTCCACTTT.